These T cell receptor beta chains were read from a single sample in a study of blood T cell repertoires in COVID-19. Some clones are missing from TCRdb's copy, which holds only in-frame ones; the method was immunoSEQ multiplex PCR. The sample has about 250,000 clones, approximately 90% seen once. The specimen was peripheral blood. The receptors originated from a man younger than 35 with active or convalescent COVID-19. Each CDR3 is given with its conserved first and last residue. The size field is filled for only some rows; it gives once, few, many or a size class.

length,J,size,V,CDR3
14,TRBJ2-7,-,TRBV6-5,CASLTDRGASWQYF
16,TRBJ1-5,-,TRBV7-9,CASSFSDRGQDQPQHF
13,TRBJ2-2,-,TRBV19,CATGLPNTGELFF
15,TRBJ2-1,-,TRBV7-2,CASSLFGLAGNEQFF
16,TRBJ2-7,-,TRBV9,CASSVDSGLGFREQYF
15,TRBJ1-3,-,TRBV29-1,CSVDSWGHSGNTIYF
15,TRBJ1-6,-,TRBV6-4,CASSDGNRQNSPLHF
13,TRBJ1-2,-,TRBV12-3/TRBV12-4,CASSFGHTYGYTF
15,TRBJ1-4,few,TRBV19,CASNEWAALNEKLFF
14,TRBJ2-1,-,TRBV13,CASSADRANNEQFF
16,TRBJ1-3,-,TRBV15,CATSRDKRATGNTIYF
14,TRBJ2-7,-,TRBV7-9,CASSSGTSDYEQYF
16,TRBJ1-6,-,TRBV19,CASSPQGAAENSPLHF
14,TRBJ1-6,-,TRBV12-5,CASGPRHETSPLHF
14,TRBJ1-6,-,TRBV13,CASSSNRYNSPLHF
12,TRBJ2-5,-,TRBV28,CASSSTQGTQYF
17,TRBJ2-5,-,TRBV14,CASSHRLGRQGQETQYF
14,TRBJ1-2,few,TRBV9,CASSVIDRDYGYTF
14,TRBJ1-1,few,TRBV18,CASSPGAPRTEAFF
15,TRBJ2-1,-,TRBV27,CASSLGGSGSNEQFF
14,TRBJ1-2,-,TRBV27,CASSVRDTHYGYTF
13,TRBJ2-7,-,TRBV25-1,CASGTGGFYEQYF
14,TRBJ2-1,-,TRBV13,CASSPGGVANEQFF
16,TRBJ2-7,many,TRBV19,CASSIDSQTGGYEQYF
15,TRBJ2-3,-,TRBV30,CAWSVTGLATDTQYF
15,TRBJ2-7,-,TRBV3-1/TRBV3-2,CASSQEIGGGYEQYF
16,TRBJ2-5,-,TRBV7-2,CASSLVGTGGQETQYF
13,TRBJ1-2,-,TRBV28,CASSPSTIYGYTF
15,TRBJ1-2,-,TRBV19,CASSIRDRGSYGYTF
15,TRBJ2-3,-,TRBV7-2,CASSLERGIPDTQYF
13,TRBJ1-1,-,TRBV5-1,CASSLETGTEAFF
15,TRBJ1-6,-,TRBV28,CASSPLARRQSPLHF
15,TRBJ2-1,-,TRBV29-1,CSVEDDPGGRDEQFF
14,TRBJ2-7,-,TRBV14,CASSHRGTGFGQYF
16,TRBJ2-3,-,TRBV30,CAWSGGGTASTDTQYF
14,TRBJ1-2,-,TRBV5-1,CASSLDRRTEGYTF
14,TRBJ1-5,few,TRBV29-1,CSVELGGANQPQHF
13,TRBJ1-4,few,TRBV5-1,CASSLEDTEKLFF
15,TRBJ2-7,-,TRBV7-3,CASSHPDTGTYEQYF
16,TRBJ1-2,-,TRBV7-2,CASSLVSQEMQHGYTF
14,TRBJ2-7,-,TRBV15,CATSQRGRVGEQYF
17,TRBJ1-1,-,TRBV21-1,CASSKVLGGGFNTEAFF
13,TRBJ2-2,-,TRBV6-5,CASRTARTGELFF
13,TRBJ1-5,-,TRBV7-8,CASSSYSNQPQHF
13,TRBJ2-5,-,TRBV5-1,CASRPGQQETQYF
15,TRBJ2-5,-,TRBV4-2,CASQGGLAGVETQYF
20,TRBJ1-4,-,TRBV18,CASSLSGLLLTGQGNEKLFF
16,TRBJ1-6,-,TRBV10-3,CAISEIKQTYNSPLHF
13,TRBJ1-1,once,TRBV29-1,CSGRGGMGTEAFF
16,TRBJ2-7,-,TRBV28,CASSFGTSGTPYEQYF
15,TRBJ2-5,-,TRBV7-2,CASSLVGQGQETQYF
15,TRBJ1-1,-,TRBV11-2,CASSLSWGQDTEAFF
13,TRBJ1-5,once,TRBV9,CASSVQSNQPQHF
18,TRBJ2-1,-,TRBV5-1,CASSLAPSGEGTNNEQFF
16,TRBJ2-7,-,TRBV21-1,CASSNRGLIMPYEQYF
14,TRBJ2-1,-,TRBV2,CASSGGSTYNEQFF
18,TRBJ2-7,-,TRBV27,CASSFGLAGGPKRHEQYF